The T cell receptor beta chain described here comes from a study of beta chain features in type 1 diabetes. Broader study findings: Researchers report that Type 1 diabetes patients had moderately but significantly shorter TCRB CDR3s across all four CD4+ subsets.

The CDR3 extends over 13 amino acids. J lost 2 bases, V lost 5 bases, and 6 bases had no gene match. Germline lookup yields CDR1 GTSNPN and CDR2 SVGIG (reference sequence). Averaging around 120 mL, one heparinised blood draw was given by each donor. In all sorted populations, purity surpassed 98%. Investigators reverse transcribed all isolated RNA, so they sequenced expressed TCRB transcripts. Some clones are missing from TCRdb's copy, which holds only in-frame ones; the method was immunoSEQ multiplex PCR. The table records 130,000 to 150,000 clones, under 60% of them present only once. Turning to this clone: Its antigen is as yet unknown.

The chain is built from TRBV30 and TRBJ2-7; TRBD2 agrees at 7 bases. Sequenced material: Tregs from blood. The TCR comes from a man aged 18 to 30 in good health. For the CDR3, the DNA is TGTGCCTGGGGTCAGGGAGGGGCCTACGAGCAGTACTTC. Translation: CAWGQGGAYEQYF.